The entry below gives a single T cell receptor beta chain sequence along with its context. The source of the sample is a study of blood T cell repertoires in COVID-19. Background on the study: Sites across the United States, Italy and Spain contributed samples from acute and convalescent COVID-19. Sample material is recorded as cDNA or gDNA derived from T cells, B-cell-depleted T cells, or PBMCs.

V lost 4 bases, J lost 5 bases, and 8 bases stayed unmatched. The CDR3 runs 15 residues. Germline CDR1 is KGHSH and CDR2 is LQKENI. Original processing methods: The assay estimated nucleated cells by amplifying reference gene primers. Only in-frame clones appear in the TCRdb table, and some are missing; sequencing was by immunoSEQ multiplex PCR. D and trimming come from the DNA, and the V and J calls and clone size come from that table. The sample contains about 140,000 clones, 86% of which appear only once. The gene calls are TRBV18 and TRBJ2-1, with 7 bases lining up with TRBD1. Sequencing input: peripheral blood. The source is an older woman with acute or convalescent COVID-19. DNA for the CDR3: TGTGCCAGCTCACACGACAGGGTGTGGAACAATGAGCAGTTCTTC. This codes for CASSHDRVWNNEQFF.